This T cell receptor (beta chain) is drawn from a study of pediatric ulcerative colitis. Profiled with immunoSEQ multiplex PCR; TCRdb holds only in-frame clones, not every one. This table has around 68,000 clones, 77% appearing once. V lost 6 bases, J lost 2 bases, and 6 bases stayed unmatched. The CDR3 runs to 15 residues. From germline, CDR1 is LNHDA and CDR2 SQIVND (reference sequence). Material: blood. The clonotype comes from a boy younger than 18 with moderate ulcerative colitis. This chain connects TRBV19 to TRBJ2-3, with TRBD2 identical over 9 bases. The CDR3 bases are TGTGCCAGTAGGGCGGCGGGAGGGTCCACAGATACGCAGTATTTT. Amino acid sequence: CASRAAGGSTDTQYF.